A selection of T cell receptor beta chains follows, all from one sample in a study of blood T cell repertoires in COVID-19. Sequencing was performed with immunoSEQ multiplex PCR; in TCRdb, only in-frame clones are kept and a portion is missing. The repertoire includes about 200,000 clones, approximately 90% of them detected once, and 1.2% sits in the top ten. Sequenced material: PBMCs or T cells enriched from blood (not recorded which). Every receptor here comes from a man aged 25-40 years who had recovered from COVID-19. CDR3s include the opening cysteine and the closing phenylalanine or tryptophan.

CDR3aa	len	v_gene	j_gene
CASSSPGLAGVRPPDTQYF	19	TRBV28	TRBJ2-3
CATSDPNTEAFF	12	TRBV24-1	TRBJ1-1
CATSRDRANGELFF	14	TRBV24-1	TRBJ2-2
CASGRADREGQPQHF	15	TRBV6-5	TRBJ1-5
CASSLYRALYNEQFF	15	TRBV5-4	TRBJ2-1
CARRDRVGPYNEQFF	15	TRBV19	TRBJ2-1
CASSSTSGAYEQYF	14	TRBV5-4	TRBJ2-7
CSVPDSNTGELFF	13	TRBV29-1	TRBJ2-2
CASSLPAGVQYF	12	TRBV18	TRBJ2-7
CASSSWTGEGNQPQHF	16	TRBV28	TRBJ1-5
CASSLRENTEAFF	13	TRBV5-4	TRBJ1-1
CASSYGGSSTDTQYF	15	TRBV6-2/TRBV6-3	TRBJ2-3
CASSQVPGKTEAFF	14	TRBV14	TRBJ1-1
CASSAFQRGDTDTQYF	16	TRBV10-1	TRBJ2-3
CASSPRGFGETQYF	14	TRBV6-5	TRBJ2-5
CASSYLTRQETQYF	14	TRBV6-5	TRBJ2-5
CASSQDRDRGNTEAFF	16	TRBV3-1/TRBV3-2	TRBJ1-1
CATSILGQAIYNEQFF	16	TRBV15	TRBJ2-1
CASSPPVGQKSSYNEQFF	18	TRBV18	TRBJ2-1
CASSHRNPLRDGANVLTF	18	TRBV4-3	TRBJ2-6
CASSPVQTGETQYF	14	TRBV5-1	TRBJ2-5
CASSIRDITRGTDTQYF	17	TRBV19	TRBJ2-3
CASSPTLAGGETQYF	15	TRBV4-3	TRBJ2-5
CAISGAGTGGRKAFF	15	TRBV10-3	TRBJ1-1
CASISFVAVNYNEQFF	16	TRBV21-1	TRBJ2-1
CASSLAGGSEQYF	13	TRBV7-6	TRBJ2-7
CASSVADRAAEAFF	14	TRBV9	TRBJ1-1
CASSPFPGQGYNEQFF	16	TRBV18	TRBJ2-1
CASSSRTQGSDYGYTF	16	TRBV7-2	TRBJ1-2
CASSPSPTGANRPNQPQHF	19	TRBV11-3	TRBJ1-5
CASSFVRDRANEQYF	15	TRBV7-2	TRBJ2-7
CASSLVERVGELFF	14	TRBV7-2	TRBJ2-2
CASRRLAGSQDNEQFF	16	TRBV2	TRBJ2-1
CASSLEGDPNSPLHF	15	TRBV5-5	TRBJ1-6
CASSLDSSGNTIYF	14	TRBV7-8	TRBJ1-3
CASSITRDSGLTYEQYF	17	TRBV13	TRBJ2-7
CASRPTGVGWNTQYF	15	TRBV5-1	TRBJ2-3
CASRQKGGGTDTQYF	15	TRBV9	TRBJ2-3
CASSLGLAGDEQYF	14	TRBV28	TRBJ2-7
CASSPAGGYEQYF	13	TRBV11-2	TRBJ2-7
CATEEKGTGDGAFF	14	TRBV6-5	TRBJ1-1
CASSFLRVEVKGYTF	15	TRBV7-8	TRBJ1-2
CASTPRGGPSYEQYF	15	TRBV28	TRBJ2-7
CASSESSTNFYEQYF	15	TRBV10-1	TRBJ2-7
CASSQVQGVSDEQYF	15	TRBV4-1	TRBJ2-7
CASSLSLVANNEQFF	15	TRBV27	TRBJ2-1
CASSTREALLSYEQYF	16	TRBV27	TRBJ2-7
CASSDQASSYNSPLHF	16	TRBV5-1	TRBJ1-6
CASSAPGLQETQYF	14	TRBV3-1/TRBV3-2	TRBJ2-5
CASSGGTGSYEQYF	14	TRBV11-2	TRBJ2-7
CASSPLAGGPRETQYF	16	TRBV6-2/TRBV6-3	TRBJ2-5
CASSFLGANVLTF	13	TRBV28	TRBJ2-6
CASSPVGTSGTDTQYF	16	TRBV25-1	TRBJ2-3
CATSDSTGGIYGYTF	15	TRBV24-1	TRBJ1-2
CASSFRMGTANTEAFF	16	TRBV19	TRBJ1-1